The rows below give T cell receptor beta chains drawn from one sample of a study of blood T cells in healthy people across ages. Via MiXCR, TCRdb re-called the 5' RACE reads, giving one row per CDR3 protein. The data show roughly 1,100,000 distinct CDR3 sequences, with about 25% seen just once and 0.65% to 0.75% held by the top ten. This sample was also put to use in a study of T cells of mothers and their children.

Sequenced: blood. These receptor sequences come from a girl aged 2-10 years in good health. CDR3s include the opening cysteine and the closing phenylalanine or tryptophan. The order of the fields is J gene, V gene, CDR3 protein.

TRBJ1-5 | TRBV5-1 | CASSPEVGSNQPQHF
TRBJ2-5 | TRBV15 | CATSRVAGRSETQYF
TRBJ2-5 | TRBV5-6 | CASSLLRTPRETQYF
TRBJ2-7 | TRBV6-4 | CASSVSPAAPYEQYF
TRBJ2-7 | TRBV7-2 | CASRAGLGGSYEQYF
TRBJ1-2 | TRBV29-1 | CSVPGQGGSYTF
TRBJ2-5 | TRBV6-9 | CASSYRASGTYQETQYF
TRBJ2-5 | TRBV28 | CASSLEGRQEAQYF
TRBJ2-7 | TRBV20-1 | CSAYDGTSGYEQYF
TRBJ2-5 | TRBV7-3 | CASSQSGGEETQYF
TRBJ2-7 | TRBV15 | CATSRDMGAYEQYF
TRBJ2-1 | TRBV27 | CASSSRGQGLYNEQFF
TRBJ2-7 | TRBV14 | CASSQVAGYYEQYF
TRBJ2-3 | TRBV7-2 | CASSSRAGATDTQYF
TRBJ2-3 | TRBV9 | CANSVAPSSDTQYF
TRBJ2-5 | TRBV3-1 | CASSPSRLAGENFF
TRBJ2-1 | TRBV20-1 | CSARETGRGEQFF
TRBJ2-5 | TRBV4-3 | CASSPLRGETQYF
TRBJ1-2 | TRBV7-9 | CASSLAQSGIPYGYTF
TRBJ2-5 | TRBV6-2/TRBV6-3 | CASSGIRTLLGETQYF
TRBJ2-5 | TRBV5-1 | CASMRATGAETQYF
TRBJ2-2 | TRBV11-2 | CASSLMEPGLAGTGELFF
TRBJ1-5 | TRBV20-1 | CSARHSGHDQPQHF
- | TRBV5-1 | CASSVGLAFDEQYF
TRBJ2-7 | TRBV7-8 | CASSHRRVGQYEQYF
TRBJ2-3 | TRBV5-6 | CASSTAGSTDTQYF
TRBJ2-4 | TRBV27 | CASSSETLAKNIQYF
TRBJ2-7 | TRBV5-5 | CASSSGGVIEQYF
TRBJ2-6 | TRBV29-1 | CSVEDPSSGANVLTF
TRBJ1-2 | TRBV7-2 | CAIQGRELEGYTF
TRBJ1-6 | TRBV6-2/TRBV6-3 | CASSQDSENSPLHF
- | TRBV7-9 | CATQNYTYNEQFF
TRBJ2-5 | TRBV9 | CASSPGRGRVLETQYF
- | TRBV7-6 | CARSLADKDRRSNEQFF
TRBJ2-7 | TRBV28 | CASSPAGAGSYEQYF
TRBJ1-1 | TRBV29-1 | CSVEGQRTNTEAFF
TRBJ2-1 | TRBV27 | CASSTLAGGPSYNEQFF
TRBJ1-1 | TRBV29-1 | CSATAWGEKLPLNTEAFF
TRBJ2-5 | TRBV12-3/TRBV12-4 | CASSPRDTDQETQYF
TRBJ2-4 | TRBV4-1 | CASSQDSAGPSLLAKNIQYF
TRBJ2-5 | TRBV20-1 | CSARDVAGTHFNQQYF
TRBJ2-3 | TRBV6-2/TRBV6-3 | CASSSDSDTQYF